A selection of T cell receptor beta chains follows, all from one sample in a study of Ad26.COV2.S vaccination and SARS-CoV-2 variants. Some clones are missing from TCRdb's copy, which holds only in-frame ones; the method was immunoSEQ multiplex PCR. The data show approximately 420,000 clones, with more than 85% seen just once and 3.5% held by the top ten. The material was peripheral blood, obtained in a trial of Ad26.COV2.S vaccine versus placebo. The source of these receptors is a person aged 18 to 65 who received the Ad26.COV2.S COVID-19 vaccine or a placebo. Both conserved end residues are trimmed from each CDR3.

V,length,J,CDR3
TRBV4-3,12,TRBJ1-2,ASSQLLRNYGYT
TRBV27,16,TRBJ2-5,ASSLTALAGGPQETQY
TRBV5-1,13,TRBJ2-1,ASSPDRASYNEQF
TRBV4-1,13,TRBJ2-7,ASSQDLGQTYEQY
TRBV6-5,10,TRBJ2-2,ASSQQGGELF
TRBV6-5,11,TRBJ1-2,ASSRGQAYGYT
TRBV5-5,13,TRBJ1-1,ASSLGGGRNTEAF
TRBV21-1,16,TRBJ2-1,ASSKKGAARGPYNEQF
TRBV3-1/TRBV3-2,14,TRBJ2-1,ASSQGRGYSYNEQF
TRBV2,13,TRBJ1-6,ASRAVGSYNSPLH
TRBV2,13,TRBJ2-5,ASRAGTSGGVTQY
TRBV6-5,11,TRBJ2-3,ASNRAEVDTQY
TRBV6-1,13,TRBJ1-4,ASSEVGGTNEKLF
TRBV25-1,12,TRBJ2-7,ASSESGSHYEQY
TRBV4-1,14,TRBJ1-2,ASSQGQGISNYGYT
TRBV4-2,14,TRBJ1-2,ASSHLKARQNYGYT
TRBV7-9,13,TRBJ2-5,ASRLSTGSQETQY
TRBV7-2,15,TRBJ2-6,ASSLGVGGTGANVLT
TRBV6-5,12,TRBJ1-5,ASSLGLERQPQH
TRBV10-2,7,TRBJ2-7,ASPLEQY
TRBV7-2,12,TRBJ2-5,ASSLVSVQETQY
TRBV7-9,11,TRBJ1-2,ASSFAGSYGYT
TRBV5-5,12,TRBJ2-5,ASSSGQGWETQY
TRBV27,13,TRBJ2-3,ASSTRTSFTDTQY
TRBV5-5,13,TRBJ1-4,ASSLAGLGEEKLF
TRBV23-1,16,TRBJ2-7,ASSQSIQRTVSSYEQY
TRBV19,13,TRBJ1-3,ASSIKNFSGNTIY
TRBV4-1,15,TRBJ1-1,ASSQPASLGRTTEAF
TRBV2,13,TRBJ1-5,ASRDTAPGNQPQH
TRBV18,11,TRBJ2-5,ASSPQGQETQY
TRBV18,11,TRBJ2-1,ASSPGLNDEQF